One and the same sample provided the 20 T cell receptor beta chains below, sequenced in a study of CD8 T cells in ankylosing spondylitis. Each CDR3 protein gets one entry after TCRdb re-called the 5' RACE reads with MiXCR. The data hold hundreds of thousands of distinct CDR3 sequences, with 15% to 20% observed a single time. Sequences were obtained from blood, either unsorted or a sorted T cell fraction (not recorded which). Receptors originate from a male donor with ankylosing spondylitis or in good health (not recorded which).

This clonotype was detected only a few times. The V gene is TRBV5-1, the J gene TRBJ1-6; D gene uncertain. This CDR3 region has 14 residues. V gave up 0 bases and J gave up 10 bases, with 11 bases separating them. Germline CDR1 SGHRS, CDR2 YFSETQ. The CDR3 DNA sequence: TGCGCCAGCAGCTTGGAAGCGTTGTCCTCACCCCTCCACTTT. Its translation is CASSLEALSSPLHF.

This clonotype turned up a few times. V gene TRBV5-6 combines with J gene TRBJ1-3; D is undetermined. The germline V gene has CDR1 SGHDT and CDR2 YYEEEE. This CDR3 has 14 residues. V lost 0 bases, J lost 0 bases, and 4 bases lay in between. The CDR3 is CASSLALSGNTIYF. Written as DNA, the CDR3 is TGTGCCAGCAGCTTGGCCCTCTCTGGAAACACCATATATTTT.

This clonotype was seen many times. CDR3 nucleotides: TGTGCCAGCAGCGTAGCTTGGCACCAGAGGGACGAGCAGTACGTC. This codes for CASSVAWHQRDEQYV. The V gene is TRBV9, the J gene TRBJ2-7; D is possibly TRBD2 (5 bases). This CDR3 is 15 amino acids long. Deletions cut 0 bases from V and 5 bases from J, with 15 bases between. The germline V gene encodes CDR1 SGDLS and CDR2 YYNGEE.

In its sample, this clonotype was seen a few times. The genes are TRBV4-1 and TRBJ1-2; possibly TRBD1 for D (5 bases). From germline, CDR1 is MGHRA and CDR2 YSYEKL. Trimming took 0 bases from V and 5 from J, leaving 13 bases between them. There are 15 residues in the CDR3. The CDR3 protein is CASSQDPTGLYGYTF. The CDR3 DNA is TGCGCCAGCAGCCAAGATCCCACGGGACTTTATGGCTACACCTTC.

Only a few counts were recorded for this clonotype. This chain uses TRBV12-3 or TRBV12-4 with TRBJ1-2; unclear D gene. V dropped 3 bases and J dropped 8 bases, with 10 bases sitting between them. The CDR3 is made up of 12 amino acids. The CDR3 region is CASSFSTGGYTF. In nucleotides, the CDR3 is TGTGCCAGCAGTTTCTCAACGGGGGGCTACACCTTC.

This chain links TRBV12-3 or TRBV12-4 with TRBJ2-3; tentative D call: TRBD2 (5 bases). Trimming took 6 bases from V and 6 from J, leaving 19 bases between them. This CDR3 is 15 amino acids long. The CDR3: CASSLVSRVGDTQYF. In nucleotides, the CDR3 is TGTGCCAGCAGCCTAGTGTCGAGGGTGGGGGATACGCAGTATTTT.

This clonotype showed up many times. The chain is built from TRBV5-1 and TRBJ1-1, with D unresolved. The CDR3 runs 14 residues. Germline values: CDR1 SGHRS, CDR2 YFSETQ. Trimming pared 0 bases from V and 4 bases from J, leaving 10 bases between. The CDR3 coding sequence is TGCGCCAGCAGCTTGGTAGATAAGACCACTGAAGCTTTCTTT. It encodes CASSLVDKTTEAFF.

This CDR3 reads CASRARDNRFRTDTQYF. CDR3 nucleotides: TGTGCCAGCAGGGCTCGGGACAACCGTTTCCGCACAGATACGCAGTATTTT. The gene calls are TRBV6-1 and TRBJ2-3, with D tentatively TRBD1 (6 bases). V was cut by 6 bases and J by 1 base, with 20 bases left in between. CDR1 MNHNS and CDR2 SASEGT come from the germline V gene. This CDR3 contains 17 residues.

There are a few counts of this clonotype. J is TRBJ1-6 and V is TRBV9, with TRBD1 as a possible D gene (5 bases). The V gene's germline CDR1 is SGDLS and CDR2 YYNGEE. This CDR3 contains 15 residues. Trimming stripped 2 bases from V and 8 bases from J, with 14 bases between. CDR3 region: CASSVSGRGDSPLHF. In DNA, the CDR3 is TGTGCCAGCAGCGTCTCCGGACGGGGGGATTCACCCCTCCACTTT. Complete variable domain (other parts from reference TRBV9 and TRBJ1-6): DSGVTQTPKHLITATGQRVTLRCSPRSGDLSVYWYQQSLDQGLQFLIQYYNGEERAKGNILERFSAQQFPDLHSELNLSSLELGDSALYFCASSVSGRGDSPLHFGNGTRLTVT.

The V and J genes are TRBV5-6 and TRBJ1-1, with unresolved D. Trimming pared 3 bases from V and 6 bases from J, leaving 9 bases between. This CDR3 comprises 12 residues. Germline loops: CDR1 SGHDT, CDR2 YYEEEE. The DNA of the CDR3 is TGTGCCAGCAGCTCTGGAGTGGCTGAAGCTTTCTTT. Protein: CASSSGVAEAFF.

This clonotype was recorded a few times. The rearrangement uses TRBV20-1 and TRBJ1-5; D gene ambiguous. With 3 bases removed from V and 3 bases from J, the gap between germline ends came to 9 bases. This CDR3 is 13 amino acids long. CDR1 and CDR2 (germline): DFQATT, SNEGSKA (reference sequence). The DNA of the CDR3 is TGCAGTGCTAGTTCCGGTTCCAATCAGCCCCAGCATTTT. Translated, it gives CSASSGSNQPQHF.

The rearrangement uses TRBV20-1 and TRBJ2-1, with TRBD1 matching over 7 bases. The CDR3 contains 15 residues. CDR1 is DFQATT and CDR2 is SNEGSKA in the germline V gene (reference sequence). V lost 3 bases, J lost 5 bases, and 10 bases stayed unmatched. For the CDR3, the DNA is TGCAGTGCTAGGTCCAAAAGGGACAGACACAATGAGCAGTTCTTC. It is translated as CSARSKRDRHNEQFF.

A few counts support this clonotype. The chain uses TRBV29-1 and TRBJ1-1, with unresolved D. V was cut by 7 bases and J by 3 bases, with 15 bases left in between. Germline V CDR1 and CDR2: SQVTM, ANQGSEA. The CDR3 spans 13 residues. CDR3: CSAELRTDTEAFF. CDR3 coding DNA: TGCAGCGCCGAATTAAGGACCGACACTGAAGCTTTCTTT.

The chain's CDR3 is CSARLPGLAGGRETQYF. DNA of the CDR3: TGCAGTGCACGCCTACCCGGACTAGCGGGAGGGCGAGAGACCCAGTACTTC. This chain uses TRBV20-1 with TRBJ2-5, with 15 bases identical to TRBD2. The CDR3 has 17 residues. The ends lost 6 bases at V and 4 bases at J; junction bases unmatched: 12. Germline loops: CDR1 DFQATT, CDR2 SNEGSKA (reference sequence).

The table lists this clonotype with a few counts. The chain has TRBV5-1 and TRBJ2-3; D uncertain. The V gene's germline CDR1 is SGHRS and CDR2 YFSETQ. V was shortened by 4 bases and J by 4 bases, with 22 bases between the two germline ends. The CDR3 runs 17 residues. The CDR3 spells CASSSNLGPGRSDTQYF. CDR3 bases: TGCGCCAGCAGCAGTAATCTTGGGCCCGGCCGGTCAGATACGCAGTATTTT. The whole variable domain, remainder taken from reference TRBV5-1 and TRBJ2-3, is KAGVTQTPRYLIKTRGQQVTLSCSPISGHRSVSWYQQTPGQGLQFLFEYFSETQRNKGNFPGRFSGRQFSNSRSEMNVSTLELGDSALYLCASSSNLGPGRSDTQYFGPGTRLTVL.

This clonotype was counted only a few times. The chain employs TRBV6-1 and TRBJ2-5; D is ambiguous. CDR3 length: 16 amino acids. Trimming cost V 6 bases and J 2 bases, with 19 bases left between them. Germline V gene lookup returns CDR1 MNHNS and CDR2 SASEGT. The CDR3: CASRGAGSMLQETQYF. CDR3 coding DNA: TGTGCCAGCAGGGGCGCTGGCAGCATGCTTCAAGAGACCCAGTACTTC.

The CDR3 here is CASSSPTETQYF. CDR3 DNA sequence: TGCGCCAGCAGCAGCCCGACGGAGACCCAGTACTTC. The chain links TRBV5-1 to TRBJ2-5; D unclear. V was cut by 4 bases and J by 5 bases, with 9 bases left in between. The CDR3 runs to 12 residues. Germline CDR1 reads SGHRS; CDR2 reads YFSETQ.

Here the CDR3 reads CASSPPGQGVNNEQFF. In DNA, the CDR3 is TGTGCCAGCAGTCCCCCGGGACAGGGGGTGAACAATGAGCAGTTCTTC. The V call is TRBV7-6, the J call TRBJ2-1; 11 positions agree with TRBD1. Losses at the gene ends were 6 bases for V and 5 bases for J; bases not matched to a gene: 9. CDR1 and CDR2 (germline): SGHVS, FNYEAQ. The CDR3 has 16 residues.

This clonotype has just a few counts. This chain uses TRBV20-1 with TRBJ2-2; D perhaps matches TRBD2 (5 bases). V lost 1 base and J 0 bases, leaving 9 bases between the germline ends. CDR1 is DFQATT and CDR2 is SNEGSKA in the germline V gene (reference sequence). The CDR3 totals 15 residues. In nucleotides, the CDR3 is TGCAGTGCTAGAGGGGCGGGTGCGAACACCGGGGAGCTGTTTTTT. Its protein is CSARGAGANTGELFF.

This rearrangement joins TRBV20-1 to TRBJ2-5, with 9 positions matching TRBD2. This CDR3 is 14 amino acids long. V was clipped by 6 bases and J by 4 bases; unmatched bases: 9. The V gene's germline CDR1 is DFQATT and CDR2 SNEGSKA (reference sequence). CDR3 nucleotides: TGCAGTGCAAAGGCGGGAGGGCCTCGAGAGACCCAGTACTTC. Amino acid sequence: CSAKAGGPRETQYF.